The 18 T cell receptor beta chains below all came from one sample that was sequenced in a study of follicular helper T cells after annual influenza vaccination (dated 2017 in TCRdb). The protocol used for the library was the immunoSEQ multiplex PCR assay. The source is immuneACCESS, and TCRdb retained only in-frame sequences with V and J called. Part of the clones is not carried over; for the studies checked, unresolved V genes explain less than half of this, and the remainder is unexplained. The sample table contains some 15,000 clones; only one count was recorded for approximately 84% of them. Approximately 1.2% of the sample goes to the ten largest clones. The meaning of the sample's time point label: 2014-2015 season, 7 days after vaccination. The sequencing here drew on CXCR5+ CD38- circulating T follicular helper cells from blood, taken 7 days after influenza vaccination. The meaning of the sample's cell subset or site label: circulating Tfh, non-naive CD4+CXCR5+PD-1+ (ICOS+CD38+ or ICOS-CD38-). The receptors originated from an adult who received the influenza vaccine.

CDR3 DNA: TGTGCCTGCAATACCGCCCGGACAGCCAACTATGGCTACACCTTC. Protein product: CACNTARTANYGYTF. The rearrangement joins TRBV30 to TRBJ1-2; D might be TRBD1 (6 bases). Germline V lookup: CDR1 GTSNPN, CDR2 SVGIG (reference sequence). The V and J ends lost 6 bases and 2 bases respectively, with 19 bases between them. The CDR3 length is 15 residues.

The chain employs TRBV27 and TRBJ2-4; 8 nucleotides line up with TRBD1. Germline CDR1 and CDR2: MNHEY and SMNVEV (reference sequence). V lost 11 bases to trimming and J lost 3 bases; unmatched junction nucleotides: 15. The CDR3 extends over 16 amino acids. The CDR3 is CAGRTGILESKNIQYF. DNA for the CDR3: TGTGCCGGACGGACAGGGATTCTTGAGAGCAAAAACATTCAGTACTTC.

CDR3 region: CASSHTGQGGPDTQYF. CDR3 DNA sequence: TGCGCCAGCAGCCACACGGGACAGGGTGGGCCAGATACGCAGTATTTT. The chain carries TRBV4-1 and TRBJ2-3, with TRBD1 matching over 9 bases. The CDR3 extends over 16 amino acids. V was clipped by 3 bases and J by 4 bases; unmatched bases: 8. Germline CDR1 MGHRA, CDR2 YSYEKL.

V and J are TRBV4-1 and TRBJ2-5; D gene uncertain. The CDR3 loop spans 15 amino acids. The germline CDR1 and CDR2 sequences are MGHRA and YSYEKL. With 4 bases removed from V and 0 bases from J, the gap between germline ends came to 12 bases. CDR3 bases: TGCGCCAGCAGCCGTCAAACAGTAAACCAAGAGACCCAGTACTTC. It encodes CASSRQTVNQETQYF.

The V and J genes are TRBV4-1 and TRBJ2-1; 9 nucleotides align to TRBD2. The CDR3 covers 15 residues. The J segment lost 6 bases and the V segment lost 4 bases, leaving 7 bases of the junction unmatched. Looked up from germline, CDR1 is MGHRA and CDR2 is YSYEKL. The CDR3 DNA follows: TGCGCCAGCAGCCCCGGCGGGGGGGCCACCAATGAGCAGTTCTTC. Protein sequence: CASSPGGGATNEQFF.

This chain joins TRBV2 and TRBJ1-6; a weak D match, TRBD1 (6 bases). The CDR3 length is 14 residues. Per germline, CDR1 SNHLY and CDR2 FYNNEI. Between the trimmed V and J ends, which lost 6 bases and 9 bases, there was a span of 15 bases. CDR3 in DNA: TGTGCCAGCAGCGGCCAGGGGTTGGGTTCACCCCTCCACTTT. Translation gives CASSGQGLGSPLHF.

The chain carries TRBV7-2 and TRBJ2-1; a possible D gene is TRBD1 (6 bases). This CDR3 region has 15 residues. From germline, CDR1 is SGHTA and CDR2 FQGNSA. Deletions cut 3 bases from V and 3 bases from J, with 12 bases between. The chain's CDR3 is CASSFYTGLYNEQFF. DNA of the CDR3: TGTGCCAGCAGCTTCTATACAGGGCTCTACAATGAGCAGTTCTTC.

This clone has just one count. J is TRBJ2-2 and V is TRBV5-1; D may be TRBD1 (5 bases). V was pared by 0 bases and J by 5 bases, with 14 bases between. Germline V lookup: CDR1 SGHRS, CDR2 YFSETQ. The CDR3 extends over 16 amino acids. CDR3 region: CASSLAGRSSTGELFF. The CDR3, as DNA: TGCGCCAGCAGCTTGGCAGGGCGGTCTTCAACCGGGGAGCTGTTTTTT.

The rearrangement joins TRBV5-6 to TRBJ1-2; TRBD1 matches at 7 bases. CDR3 length: 14 residues. Unmatched junction bases numbered 10, after V lost 4 bases and J lost 7 bases. Germline V CDR1 and CDR2: SGHDT, YYEEEE. The CDR3 nucleotides read TGTGCCAGCAGCCTGACCGGGACAGTTTTTGGCTACACCTTC. Translation: CASSLTGTVFGYTF.

The gene calls are TRBV7-9 and TRBJ1-1; D uncertain. Trimming shortened V by 3 bases and J by 2 bases, and 10 bases separated the two germline ends. The CDR3 loop spans 14 amino acids. CDR1 is SEHNR, CDR2 FQNEAQ, per germline (reference sequence). The CDR3 coding sequence is TGTGCCAGCAGCTTTTTTACAGCCAACACTGAAGCTTTCTTT. This codes for CASSFFTANTEAFF.

This sequence joins TRBV10-2 and TRBJ1-1; weak D call: TRBD1 (5 bases). CDR1 and CDR2 (germline): WSHSY, SAAADI. Trimming removed 6 bases from V and 0 bases from J, with 20 bases in between. The CDR3 spans 17 residues. The CDR3 nucleotides read TGCGCCAGCAGCGCCGGGGGTCGACAGCGTATGAACACTGAAGCTTTCTTT. Its protein is CASSAGGRQRMNTEAFF.

V and J are TRBV12-5 and TRBJ1-3, with D hard to call. The CDR3 is made up of 19 amino acids. Trimming removed 4 bases from V and 0 bases from J, with 22 bases in between. Germline CDR1 LGHNT, CDR2 FRNRAP. CDR3 region: CASGSPPRSVRLSGNTIYF. The CDR3 nucleotides are TGTGCTAGTGGTTCCCCCCCCCGCAGCGTAAGACTCTCTGGAAACACCATATATTTT.

This rearrangement joins TRBV6-5 to TRBJ2-7; 7 nucleotides match TRBD1. Trimming took 0 bases from V and 0 from J; bases not matched to a gene: 5. This CDR3 spans 16 amino acids. Germline V gene lookup returns CDR1 MNHEY and CDR2 SVGAGI. The CDR3 nucleotides read TGTGCCAGCAGTTACTCCCTGACAGGGCTCTCCTACGAGCAGTACTTC. This encodes CASSYSLTGLSYEQYF.

The chain has TRBV4-2 and TRBJ1-2; D unresolved. V gave up 4 bases and J gave up 5 bases, with 8 bases separating them. The CDR3 is made up of 12 amino acids. Germline CDR1 reads LGHNA; CDR2 reads YNFKEQ. CDR3 bases: TGTGCCAGCAGCCGAGACGGGTATGGCTACACCTTC. Protein: CASSRDGYGYTF.

This chain links TRBV7-2 with TRBJ2-7, with 8 nucleotides matching TRBD2. Germline V lookup: CDR1 SGHTA, CDR2 FQGNSA. The CDR3 extends over 15 amino acids. V was pared by 1 base and J by 5 bases, with 7 bases of the junction left unmatched. CDR3: CASSLGGSGNNEQYF. The CDR3 region has the DNA TGTGCCAGCAGCTTAGGTGGTAGCGGGAACAACGAGCAGTACTTC.

The table lists this clone with a few counts. The chain has TRBV28 and TRBJ1-4, with D perhaps matching TRBD1 (6 bases). The CDR3 runs to 15 residues. CDR1 and CDR2 from the germline V gene are MDHEN and SYDVKM. V was trimmed by 8 bases and J by 3 bases, leaving 16 bases between them. The CDR3 reads CASGNRAASNEKLFF. DNA for the CDR3: TGTGCCAGCGGGAACAGGGCCGCGTCTAATGAAAAACTGTTTTTT.

This clone was seen a few times. The CDR3 DNA follows: TGTGCTAGTGGGACCGGACAGACCTCTGGAAACACCATATATTTT. It yields the protein CASGTGQTSGNTIYF. The chain joins TRBV12-5 to TRBJ1-3; D may be TRBD1 (6 bases). Deletions cut 6 bases from V and 0 bases from J, with 12 bases between. The CDR3 covers 15 residues. Germline CDR1 is LGHNT and CDR2 is FRNRAP.

The chain uses TRBV18 and TRBJ2-2; D uncertain. Germline V gene data show CDR1 as KGHSH and CDR2 as LQKENI. CDR3 size: 14 residues. The V end lost 4 bases, the J end lost 6 bases, and 12 bases lay between the germline ends. CDR3 coding DNA: TGTGCCAGCTCACTCGAACCTAGGTCCGGGGAGCTGTTTTTT. This sequence encodes CASSLEPRSGELFF.